The 21 T cell receptor beta chains below come from one sample, sequenced in a study of blood T cell repertoires in COVID-19. Generated by immunoSEQ multiplex PCR, the TCRdb table keeps only in-frame clones and is missing some. The sample holds fewer than 150,000 clones; just over 70% are singletons and the top ten take more than 0.65%. The material sequenced was peripheral blood. The source of these receptors is a human donor with acute or convalescent COVID-19. The donor label of this sample is uncertain.

This CDR3 is CASSQAGTGLGGYTF. The CDR3 nucleotides read TGTGCCAGCAGCCAAGCCGGGACAGGGTTAGGGGGCTACACCTTC. J is TRBJ1-2 and V is TRBV4-2; 9 bases fit TRBD1. The germline gives CDR1 LGHNA, CDR2 YNFKEQ. This CDR3 has 15 amino acids. Trimming took 1 base from V and 8 from J; bases not matched to a gene: 8.

V is TRBV6-2 or TRBV6-3 and J is TRBJ2-2; the D gene is possibly TRBD1 (6 bases). The CDR3 loop spans 18 amino acids. V lost 6 bases, J lost 0 bases, and 20 bases lay in between. Germline V CDR1 and CDR2: MNHEY, SVGEGT. CDR3 nucleotide sequence: TGTGCCAGCAGCGACGGACAAGGTGGGACAACGAACACCGGGGAGCTGTTTTTT. Protein sequence: CASSDGQGGTTNTGELFF.

The chain has TRBV7-9 and TRBJ2-1; D is undetermined. CDR3 size: 12 residues. The germline CDR1 and CDR2 sequences are SEHNR and FQNEAQ (reference sequence). Trimming left V 4 bases short and J 10 bases short, with 11 bases between. The CDR3 DNA follows: TGTGCCAGCAGCTCCCTCCTAGACGAGCAGTTCTTC. Translating it yields CASSSLLDEQFF.

V is TRBV6-5 and J is TRBJ1-2, with no clear D. This CDR3 comprises 12 residues. V lost 6 bases and J 8 bases, leaving 13 bases between the germline ends. Germline CDR1 and CDR2: MNHEY and SVGAGI. CDR3 sequence reads: CASRDLRRGYTF. The CDR3 nucleotides are TGTGCCAGCAGGGATCTAAGGCGGGGCTACACCTTC.

The sample holds a few counts of this clone. The V and J genes are TRBV6-6 and TRBJ1-5; 10 nucleotides line up with TRBD1. This CDR3 has 16 amino acids. V lost 6 bases and J lost 1; bases outside the gene matches: 6. Germline CDR1 reads MNHNY; CDR2 reads SVGAGI (reference sequence). In nucleotides, the CDR3 is TGTGCCAGCAGCCCGGGACAGGGGCGCAGCAATCAGCCCCAGCATTTT. The encoded protein is CASSPGQGRSNQPQHF.

A word on this clone: Within the sample, other DNA sequences also encode this same CDR3. The chain employs TRBV18 and TRBJ2-5; TRBD1 aligns across 7 bases. This CDR3 has 13 amino acids. CDR1 KGHSH and CDR2 LQKENI come from the germline V gene. V shed 6 bases and J 2 bases; nucleotides not matched to a gene: 3. The CDR3 here is CASSPGQQETQYF. CDR3 sequence (DNA): TGTGCCAGCTCGCCGGGACAGCAAGAGACCCAGTACTTC.

The gene calls are TRBV9 and TRBJ2-3; TRBD2 is a possible D gene (6 bases). Germline assignment: CDR1 SGDLS and CDR2 YYNGEE. The CDR3 extends over 14 amino acids. The ends were cut back, 3 bases at V and 2 bases at J, with 10 bases in the middle. CDR3 amino acids: CASSGGGDTDTQYF. In DNA, the CDR3 is TGTGCCAGCAGCGGTGGAGGGGACACAGATACGCAGTATTTT.

This clone has just one count. The V call is TRBV5-6, the J call TRBJ2-5; D call uncertain. Deletions cut 2 bases from V and 1 base from J, with 12 bases between. The CDR3 loop spans 15 amino acids. Germline CDR1 is SGHDT and CDR2 is YYEEEE. CDR3 loop: CASSFPEPAQETQYF. The CDR3 DNA reads as TGTGCCAGCAGCTTCCCGGAGCCGGCCCAAGAGACCCAGTACTTC.

V usage is TRBV5-1 and J usage is TRBJ1-4; TRBD1 matches at 7 bases. Losses at the gene ends were 4 bases for V and 3 bases for J; bases not matched to a gene: 9. Germline CDR1 and CDR2: SGHRS and YFSETQ. This CDR3 has 16 residues. CDR3 bases: TGCGCCAGCAGCCCCGCAGGGGGAAGGTCTAATGAAAAACTGTTTTTT. It translates to CASSPAGGRSNEKLFF. Complete variable domain (other parts from reference TRBV5-1 and TRBJ1-4): KAGVTQTPRYLIKTRGQQVTLSCSPISGHRSVSWYQQTPGQGLQFLFEYFSETQRNKGNFPGRFSGRQFSNSRSEMNVSTLELGDSALYLCASSPAGGRSNEKLFFGSGTQLSVL.

This clone turned up a few times. The rearrangement joins TRBV18 to TRBJ1-1; 8 nucleotides align to TRBD1. Per the germline V gene, CDR1 is KGHSH and CDR2 is LQKENI. The CDR3 consists of 15 residues. The trim removed 3 bases at V and 1 base at J, leaving 4 bases unmatched. CDR3 bases: TGTGCCAGCTCACCGGACAGGGTCGGGAACACTGAAGCTTTCTTT. It yields the protein CASSPDRVGNTEAFF.

This clone was counted once. The chain recombines TRBV5-1 with TRBJ2-1; 13 bases line up with TRBD2. J was trimmed by 5 bases and V by 4 bases; bases with no gene match: 3. From germline, CDR1 is SGHRS and CDR2 YFSETQ. CDR3 length: 15 amino acids. CDR3 bases: TGCGCCAGCAGCCCCGGGACTAGCGGGAACAATGAGCAGTTCTTC. Translated, it gives CASSPGTSGNNEQFF.

This chain joins TRBV6-1 and TRBJ1-5, with a weak D call TRBD1 (6 bases). CDR1 is MNHNS and CDR2 is SASEGT in the germline V gene. There are 14 residues in the CDR3. V lost 3 bases to trimming and J lost 2 bases, with 8 bases between them. CDR3 region: CASSDRQGNQPQHF. The CDR3 nucleotides read TGTGCCAGCAGTGACCGACAGGGCAATCAGCCCCAGCATTTT.

The chain recombines TRBV15 with TRBJ2-1, with D unresolved. Germline lookup yields CDR1 LNHNV and CDR2 YYDKDF (reference sequence). This CDR3 is 12 amino acids long. Trimming took off 5 bases at V and 5 bases at J, with 7 bases between the two ends. The CDR3: CATSPANNEQFF. CDR3 DNA: TGTGCCACCAGCCCCGCGAACAATGAGCAGTTCTTC.

The gene calls are TRBV6-5 and TRBJ2-3; 9 nucleotides match TRBD1. The V segment lost 8 bases and the J segment 9 bases; nucleotides outside the gene matches: 12. Germline values: CDR1 MNHEY, CDR2 SVGAGI. This CDR3 spans 14 amino acids. As DNA, the CDR3 is TGTGCCAGCGGTCCGGGACAGGGACGCGCGACGCAGTATTTT. This gives the protein CASGPGQGRATQYF.

The gene calls are TRBV24-1 and TRBJ2-6; D remains unclear. The CDR3 sequence is 16 residues long. Per germline, CDR1 KGHDR and CDR2 SFDVKD. V lost 3 bases and J lost 0, with 8 bases in between. The CDR3 is CATSDRLGSGANVLTF. The CDR3 DNA reads TGTGCCACCAGTGATCGACTGGGCTCTGGGGCCAACGTCCTGACTTTC.

The V gene is TRBV13, the J gene TRBJ2-5, with 12 nucleotides matching TRBD2. This CDR3 contains 17 residues. Trimming removed 3 bases from V and 0 bases from J; junction bases left unmatched: 5. Germline lookup yields CDR1 PRHDT and CDR2 FYEKMQ (reference sequence). The CDR3 sequence: CASSFLAGGKYQETQYF. As DNA, the CDR3 is TGTGCCAGCAGCTTTCTAGCGGGGGGGAAGTACCAAGAGACCCAGTACTTC.

This clone was detected a few times. The chain links TRBV10-3 to TRBJ2-1; perhaps TRBD2 as D (7 bases). Looked up from germline, CDR1 is ENHRY and CDR2 is SYGVKD. This CDR3 spans 14 amino acids. V was shortened by 8 bases and J by 8 bases, with 19 bases between the two germline ends. The CDR3 reads CAIGPGRGDDEQFF. CDR3 DNA sequence: TGTGCCATCGGCCCTGGGAGGGGGGACGATGAGCAGTTCTTC.

The chain employs TRBV3-1 (or the pseudogene TRBV3-2) and TRBJ2-2, with D uncertain. The CDR3 consists of 13 residues. Trimming pared 0 bases from V and 5 bases from J, leaving 4 bases between. Germline values: CDR1 LGHDT, CDR2 YNNKEL (reference sequence). CDR3 in DNA: TGTGCCAGCAGCCAAGATCTTACCGGGGAGCTGTTTTTT. This sequence encodes CASSQDLTGELFF.

V is TRBV27 and J is TRBJ2-7; 9 bases fit TRBD2. The CDR3 has 17 residues. The trim removed 2 bases at V and 3 bases at J, leaving 11 bases unmatched. The germline CDR1 and CDR2 sequences are MNHEY and SMNVEV (reference sequence). The CDR3: CASSLSTAGGPVYEQYF. The CDR3 DNA sequence: TGTGCCAGCAGTTTAAGTACGGCGGGGGGGCCGGTCTACGAGCAGTACTTC.

This clone was found a few times. This sequence joins TRBV7-8 and TRBJ2-5; TRBD2 is a possible D gene (6 bases). The CDR3 sequence is 14 residues long. CDR1 is SGHVS, CDR2 FQNEAQ, per germline. Trimming took 3 bases from V and 5 from J, leaving 13 bases between them. CDR3 nucleotides: TGTGCCAGCAGCTTCGGGCGCCGGGGGGAGACCCAGTACTTC. Its translation: CASSFGRRGETQYF. The whole variable domain, remainder taken from reference TRBV7-8 and TRBJ2-5, is GAGVSQSPRYKVAKRGQDVALRCDPISGHVSLFWYQQALGQGPEFLTYFQNEAQLDKSGLPSDRFFAERPEGSVSTLKIQRTQQEDSAVYLCASSFGRRGETQYFGPGTRLLVL.

This rearrangement joins TRBV9 to TRBJ2-7; D perhaps matches TRBD1 (5 bases). Germline V gene data show CDR1 as SGDLS and CDR2 as YYNGEE. V was shortened by 1 base and J by 3 bases, with 5 bases between the two germline ends. The CDR3 extends over 12 amino acids. The CDR3 DNA reads TGTGCCAGCAGCGTAACAGGCTACGAGCAGTACTTC. Translating gives CASSVTGYEQYF.